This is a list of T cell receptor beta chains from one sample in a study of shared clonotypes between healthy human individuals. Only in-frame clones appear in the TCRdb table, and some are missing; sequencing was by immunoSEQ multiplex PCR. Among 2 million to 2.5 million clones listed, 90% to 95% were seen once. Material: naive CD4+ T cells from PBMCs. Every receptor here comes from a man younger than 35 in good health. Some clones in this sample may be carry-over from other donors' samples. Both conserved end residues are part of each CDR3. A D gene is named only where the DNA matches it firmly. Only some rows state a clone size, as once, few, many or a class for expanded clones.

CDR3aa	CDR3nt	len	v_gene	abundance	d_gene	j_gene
CASSPRTSLGEQFF	TGTGCCAGCAGCCCCCGGACTAGCCTAGGTGAGCAGTTCTTC	14	TRBV9	.	TRBD2	TRBJ2-1
CSARDRSGYTF	TGCAGTGCTAGAGATCGGTCGGGCTACACCTTC	11	TRBV20-1	.	.	TRBJ1-2
CASRADRAGNTIYF	TGCGCCAGCAGGGCGGACAGGGCTGGAAACACCATATATTTT	14	TRBV5-1	.	TRBD1	TRBJ1-3
CASSVGVGSADPSLYEQYF	TGTGCCAGCAGCGTAGGTGTCGGGTCCGCAGACCCTTCCCTCTACGAGCAGTACTTC	19	TRBV9	.	.	TRBJ2-7
CASSLNRGVVNTIYF	TGTGCCAGCAGTTTGAACAGGGGGGTAGTAAACACCATATATTTT	15	TRBV5-4	.	TRBD1	TRBJ1-3
CASSRSGRSNTGELFF	TGTGCCAGCTCCCGTAGCGGGAGGTCGAACACCGGGGAGCTGTTTTTT	16	TRBV18	.	TRBD2	TRBJ2-2
CASSPLLPNTEAFF	TGTGCCAGCAGCCCCCTTTTACCGAACACTGAAGCTTTCTTT	14	TRBV9	few	.	TRBJ1-1
CASSWGRGNYGYTF	TGTGCCAGCAGCTGGGGCCGGGGAAACTATGGCTACACCTTC	14	TRBV5-6	once	.	TRBJ1-2
CASSFARSNQPQHF	TGTGCCAGCAGCTTCGCCCGGAGCAATCAGCCCCAGCATTTT	14	TRBV5-5	.	.	TRBJ1-5
CASSAPGSPLNTEAFF	TGTGCCAGCAGCGCCCCAGGGAGTCCTTTGAACACTGAAGCTTTCTTT	16	TRBV9	.	.	TRBJ1-1
CASSHDLADSYEQYF	TGCGCCAGCAGCCATGATCTAGCGGATTCGTACGAGCAGTACTTC	15	TRBV4-1	once	TRBD2	TRBJ2-7
CASSLGGLGVEQYF	TGTGCCAGCAGCCTTGGGGGCCTAGGTGTCGAGCAGTACTTC	14	TRBV5-4	.	.	TRBJ2-7
CASSTRRGVEYNSPLHF	TGTGCCAGCAGCACCAGACGGGGGGTCGAATATAATTCACCCCTCCACTTT	17	TRBV7-9	.	.	TRBJ1-6
CASSVIAGGLETQYF	TGTGCCAGCAGCGTTATAGCGGGAGGGTTAGAGACCCAGTACTTC	15	TRBV5-6	.	TRBD2	TRBJ2-5
CASSPGGRGTEAFF	TGTGCCAGCTCACCAGGAGGGCGAGGCACTGAAGCTTTCTTT	14	TRBV18	once	.	TRBJ1-1
CASSPGGITDTQYF	TGTGCCAGCAGCCCTGGGGGCATAACAGATACGCAGTATTTT	14	TRBV5-4	.	.	TRBJ2-3
CAWKGFGRAGETQYF	TGTGCCTGGAAGGGTTTCGGCAGGGCGGGAGAGACCCAGTACTTC	15	TRBV30	.	.	TRBJ2-5
CASRTGTSDNEQFF	TGTGCCAGCAGGACCGGGACCAGTGACAATGAGCAGTTCTTC	14	TRBV7-2	.	.	TRBJ2-1
CASCLMAPYEQYF	TGTGCCAGCTGCCTCATGGCACCCTACGAGCAGTACTTC	13	TRBV7-2	.	.	TRBJ2-7
CATSRQLRTVRDPYNEQFF	TGTGCCACCAGCAGACAACTTCGGACGGTCCGAGATCCCTACAATGAGCAGTTCTTC	19	TRBV15	once	.	TRBJ2-1
CASSVDWWEAQYF	TGTGCCAGCAGCGTAGACTGGTGGGAAGCGCAGTATTTT	13	TRBV9	.	.	TRBJ2-3
CASSPEGDYSNQPQHF	TGTGCCAGCAGCCCCGAGGGGGATTATAGCAATCAGCCCCAGCATTTT	16	TRBV4-2	.	.	TRBJ1-5
CAWSRKSGGSGNTIYF	TGTGCCTGGAGCCGAAAGTCGGGGGGCTCTGGAAACACCATATATTTT	16	TRBV30	.	.	TRBJ1-3
CASSVDPPGGEQYF	TGTGCCAGCAGCGTAGATCCGCCGGGGGGCGAGCAGTACTTC	14	TRBV9	once	TRBD2	TRBJ2-7
CASSGLAGGGETQYF	TGCGCCAGCAGTGGCCTAGCGGGAGGCGGGGAGACCCAGTACTTC	15	TRBV5-1	.	TRBD2	TRBJ2-5
CASSLWQGNLNTEAFF	TGTGCCAGCAGTCTGTGGCAGGGTAATCTAAACACTGAAGCTTTCTTT	16	TRBV28	.	.	TRBJ1-1
CASSSPGLAGGSSYNEQFF	TGCGCCAGCAGCTCCCCTGGACTAGCGGGAGGGAGCTCCTACAATGAGCAGTTCTTC	19	TRBV5-1	.	TRBD2	TRBJ2-1
CASSLSGREFF	TGTGCCAGCAGCCTTAGCGGGAGAGAGTTCTTC	11	TRBV7-9	.	TRBD2	TRBJ2-1
CASRPSGREYNEQFF	TGCGCCAGCAGACCTAGCGGGAGGGAGTACAATGAGCAGTTCTTC	15	TRBV5-1	.	TRBD2	TRBJ2-1
CASSRDRHTDTQYF	TGTGCCAGCAGTAGGGACAGGCACACAGATACGCAGTATTTT	14	TRBV6-6	.	TRBD1	TRBJ2-3
CASRDSNYGYTF	TGTGCCAGCAGGGACAGTAACTATGGCTACACCTTC	12	TRBV6-6	.	.	TRBJ1-2
CASSYAFLPVYNEQFF	TGTGCCAGCAGTTACGCGTTCCTACCCGTTTACAATGAGCAGTTCTTC	16	TRBV6-5	.	.	TRBJ2-1
CAISESFASGTGELFF	TGTGCCATCAGTGAGTCGTTTGCTAGCGGCACCGGGGAGCTGTTTTTT	16	TRBV10-3	.	TRBD2	TRBJ2-2
CASSGGTNTGELFF	TGCGCCAGCAGTGGGGGGACGAACACCGGGGAGCTGTTTTTT	14	TRBV5-1	.	.	TRBJ2-2
CASSRGTSGSLSYEQYF	TGTGCCAGCAGCCGTGGGACTAGCGGGAGCCTTTCCTACGAGCAGTACTTC	17	TRBV5-6	.	TRBD2	TRBJ2-7
CASYAPSGGSYNEQFF	TGTGCCAGCTACGCCCCTAGCGGAGGCTCCTACAATGAGCAGTTCTTC	16	TRBV28	.	TRBD2	TRBJ2-1
CASSLLGNSGRTYEQYF	TGTGCCAGCAGCCTACTCGGGAATAGCGGGAGGACCTACGAGCAGTACTTC	17	TRBV7-8	.	TRBD2	TRBJ2-7
CASKRESSYEQYF	TGTGCCAGCAAGCGGGAGTCATCCTACGAGCAGTACTTC	13	TRBV2	.	TRBD2	TRBJ2-7
CAGTTGGNEQFF	TGTGCCGGCACGACAGGGGGCAATGAGCAGTTCTTC	12	TRBV30	.	TRBD1	TRBJ2-1
CAISERGVYNEQFF	TGTGCCATCAGTGAGCGGGGGGTCTACAATGAGCAGTTCTTC	14	TRBV10-3	.	TRBD2	TRBJ2-1
CASSGDFYTDTQYF	TGTGCCAGCAGTGGGGACTTTTACACAGATACGCAGTATTTT	14	TRBV28	.	.	TRBJ2-3
CASSGAVSYNEQFF	TGCGCCAGCAGTGGGGCGGTATCTTACAATGAGCAGTTCTTC	14	TRBV5-1	.	.	TRBJ2-1
CASSFISGTGEQYF	TGTGCCAGCAGTTTCATCAGCGGAACAGGCGAGCAGTACTTC	14	TRBV28	.	.	TRBJ2-7
CASSPGRTTYGYTF	TGTGCCAGCTCACCAGGGCGAACTACATATGGCTACACCTTC	14	TRBV18	.	.	TRBJ1-2
CASSLQVGGEQYF	TGTGCCAGCAGCTTACAGGTTGGGGGCGAGCAGTACTTC	13	TRBV7-9	.	.	TRBJ2-7
CASRPSRQGQETQYF	TGTGCCAGTAGACCTTCCCGACAGGGCCAAGAGACCCAGTACTTC	15	TRBV19	.	TRBD1	TRBJ2-5
CASSETTSSYNEQFF	TGCGCCAGCAGCGAGACCACCAGCTCCTACAATGAGCAGTTCTTC	15	TRBV5-1	.	.	TRBJ2-1
CASSKGEQPNTEAFF	TGTGCCAGCAGCAAAGGGGAGCAGCCGAACACTGAAGCTTTCTTT	15	TRBV21-1	few	.	TRBJ1-1
CASSQGRAPSYGYTF	TGTGCCAGCAGTCAAGGAAGGGCGCCCTCCTATGGCTACACCTTC	15	TRBV9	.	.	TRBJ1-2
CAWAYYGSYNEQFF	TGTGCCTGGGCGTATTACGGGTCCTACAATGAGCAGTTCTTC	14	TRBV30	.	.	TRBJ2-1